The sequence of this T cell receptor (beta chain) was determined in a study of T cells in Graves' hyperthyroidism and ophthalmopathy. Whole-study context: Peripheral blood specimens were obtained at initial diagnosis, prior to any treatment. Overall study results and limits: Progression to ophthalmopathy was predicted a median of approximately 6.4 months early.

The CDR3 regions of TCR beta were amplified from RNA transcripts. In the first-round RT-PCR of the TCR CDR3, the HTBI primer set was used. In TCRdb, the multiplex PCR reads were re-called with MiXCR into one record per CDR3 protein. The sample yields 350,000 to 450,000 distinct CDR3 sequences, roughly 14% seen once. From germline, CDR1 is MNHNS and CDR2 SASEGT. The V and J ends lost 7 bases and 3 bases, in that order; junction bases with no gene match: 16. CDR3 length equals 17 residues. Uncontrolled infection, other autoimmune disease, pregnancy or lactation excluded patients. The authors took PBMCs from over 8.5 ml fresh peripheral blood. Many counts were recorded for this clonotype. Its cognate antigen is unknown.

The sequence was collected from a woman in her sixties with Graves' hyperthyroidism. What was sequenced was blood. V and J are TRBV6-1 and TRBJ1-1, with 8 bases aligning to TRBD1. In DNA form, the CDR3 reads TGTGCCAGCACTATCCGGGCAGGGGGCTGGCTGGACACTGAAGCTTTCTTT. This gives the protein CASTIRAGGWLDTEAFF.